A single T cell receptor beta chain is shown here with its context. This sample was taken from a study of technical replicates of blood from a handful of donors. The method was immunoSEQ multiplex PCR; TCRdb's version includes in-frame clones alone and lacks a portion of them. The repertoire consists of tens of thousands of clones, with about nine tenths occurring once and the leading ten covering 0.35% to 0.45%. The sample taken for sequencing was T cells isolated from PBMCs. The sequence was collected from a human donor in good health.

The DNA of the CDR3 is TGTGCCAGCAGTGGGGAGGACAGGGTCACTGAAGCTTTCTTT. Translated: CASSGEDRVTEAFF. The chain recombines TRBV6-1 with TRBJ1-1; 8 bases map to TRBD1. CDR1 is MNHNS and CDR2 is SASEGT in the germline V gene. The CDR3 has 14 residues. J lost 4 bases, V lost 4 bases, and 5 bases had no gene match.